This T cell receptor beta chain was found in a study of blood T cell repertoires in COVID-19. In Cohort 3, a recovered donor had either two negative PCRs, clearance, or symptom resolution. Data came from immunoSEQ multiplex PCR; TCRdb stores just in-frame clones and leaves some out. The table records under 500,000 clones, approximately 90% of them present only once. CDR3 length: 16 residues. Unmatched junction bases numbered 10, after V lost 6 bases and J lost 5 bases. Germline lookup yields CDR1 MNHEY and CDR2 SMNVEV (reference sequence). V is TRBV27 and J is TRBJ1-6; TRBD1 agrees at 7 bases. Sequencing input: PBMCs or T cells enriched from blood (not recorded which). This TCR came from a man under 40 who had recovered from COVID-19. The CDR3 protein is CASRFFFGTDNSPLHF. As DNA, the CDR3 is TGTGCCAGCAGATTTTTTTTCGGGACAGATAATTCACCCCTCCACTTT.